This entry features one TCR beta chain sequence. Primers for the PCR totalled 60 Vbeta and 13 Jbeta. Some clones are missing from TCRdb's copy, which holds only in-frame ones; the method was immunoSEQ multiplex PCR. The data show about 50,000 clones, 77% seen once. These data come from a study of cytomegalovirus exposure and HLA in healthy donors. V gave up 5 bases and J gave up 0 bases; unmatched junction bases: 2. CDR1 is MNHEY and CDR2 is SVGAGI in the germline V gene. The CDR3 consists of 14 residues. The genes are TRBV6-5 and TRBJ1-2, with TRBD1 matching over 8 bases. The receptor was isolated from a woman in her 40s in good health and CMV-seropositive. Sequenced: PBMCs. The CDR3 loop reads CASSTGGANYGYTF. CDR3 coding DNA: TGTGCCAGCAGTACAGGGGGAGCTAACTATGGCTACACCTTC.